The 12 T cell receptor beta chains listed next were all sequenced from one sample in a study of memory CD4+ T cells and cytomegalovirus serostatus. TCRdb's table, derived via immunoSEQ multiplex PCR, lists solely in-frame clones and lacks some. The sample yields 85,000 to 100,000 clones, 80% seen once. Single viable CD3+CD4+CD8-CD45RO+ cells were sorted as the memory CD4+ T cells. The sequencing sample was made of memory CD4+ T cells from blood. The origin of the receptors is an adult in good health and CMV-seropositive.

This clone was found once. The chain combines TRBV28 with TRBJ2-1; unclear D gene. Germline V gives CDR1 MDHEN, CDR2 SYDVKM. The CDR3 length is 15 residues. V was clipped by 5 bases and J by 0 bases, with 11 bases between them. DNA for the CDR3: TGTGCCAGCAGTACCGCTAGAAGCTCCTACAATGAGCAGTTCTTC. Its translation is CASSTARSSYNEQFF.

V usage is TRBV5-1 and J usage is TRBJ2-3; unclear D gene. The CDR3 has 14 residues. Germline lookup yields CDR1 SGHRS and CDR2 YFSETQ. Trimming shortened V by 2 bases and J by 1 base, and 8 bases separated the two germline ends. The CDR3, as DNA: TGCGCCAGCAGCTTTCTAGGCGGCACAGATACGCAGTATTTT. This codes for CASSFLGGTDTQYF.

The chain uses TRBV9 and TRBJ1-2; 11 bases align to TRBD1. This CDR3 region has 15 residues. Trimming removed 7 bases from V and 0 bases from J; junction bases left unmatched: 5. From germline, CDR1 is SGDLS and CDR2 YYNGEE. CDR3 protein: CASRGQGDPNYGYTF. The CDR3 DNA follows: TGTGCCAGCCGGGGACAGGGGGACCCTAACTATGGCTACACCTTC.

The V and J genes are TRBV6-1 and TRBJ1-1; D gene uncertain. Per the germline V gene, CDR1 is MNHNS and CDR2 is SASEGT. V shed 2 bases and J shed 4 bases, with 14 bases lying between them. The CDR3 loop spans 15 amino acids. The CDR3 is CASSEKVQEGTEAFF. DNA for the CDR3: TGTGCCAGCAGTGAAAAGGTGCAGGAAGGCACTGAAGCTTTCTTT.

The V and J genes are TRBV7-6 and TRBJ2-5; 15 bases are a match to TRBD2. CDR1 is SGHVS, CDR2 FNYEAQ, per germline. The length of the CDR3 is 17 residues. V shed 1 base, J shed 2 bases, and the junction held 2 bases outside the gene matches. DNA for the CDR3: TGTGCCAGCAGCTTAGGGACTAGCGGGAGGGGACAAGAGACCCAGTACTTC. Protein sequence: CASSLGTSGRGQETQYF.

A word on this clone: Relative to the germline gene, one junction end is altered; a read error may explain this. The chain has TRBV6-1 and TRBJ1-5; TRBD1 is a possible D gene (6 bases). In germline, CDR1 is MNHNS, CDR2 SASEGT. CDR3 length: 13 residues. CDR3 protein: CASSEVEGTPPHF. DNA of the CDR3: TGTGCCAGCAGTGAAGTTGAGGGGACACCCCCGCATTTT.

The chain carries TRBV5-1 and TRBJ1-4, with D perhaps TRBD1 (5 bases). The CDR3 contains 16 residues. The V end was cut by 0 bases, the J end by 7 bases, with 16 bases between. Germline V gene data show CDR1 as SGHRS and CDR2 as YFSETQ. This chain's CDR3 is CASSLEGRQGGEKLFF. The CDR3 DNA sequence: TGCGCCAGCAGCTTGGAAGGCCGTCAGGGTGGTGAAAAACTGTTTTTT.

The chain links TRBV6-6 to TRBJ2-5; D is unresolved. Trimming cost V 6 bases and J 5 bases, with 10 bases left between them. This CDR3 has 12 amino acids. Germline V CDR1 and CDR2: MNHNY, SVGAGI (reference sequence). The CDR3: CASRRLGETQYF. The CDR3 DNA is TGTGCCAGCAGGCGGCTAGGGGAGACCCAGTACTTC.

This chain links TRBV7-2 with TRBJ2-3; D is undetermined. Germline loops: CDR1 SGHTA, CDR2 FQGNSA. V lost 5 bases to trimming and J lost 8 bases, with 14 bases between them. The CDR3 sequence is 13 residues long. The CDR3 DNA sequence: TGTGCCAGCAGCGGTCGGGCCTCCCCTACGCAGTATTTT. Its translation: CASSGRASPTQYF.

J is TRBJ2-1 and V is TRBV28; TRBD1 is a possible D gene (7 bases). CDR1 and CDR2 (germline): MDHEN, SYDVKM. This CDR3 region has 16 residues. Trimming pared 6 bases from V and 9 bases from J, leaving 24 bases between. CDR3 bases: TGTGCCAGCAGCTTCCCCAAAAAACGACAGGGAGGTGAGCAGTTCTTC. Translating gives CASSFPKKRQGGEQFF.

The CDR3 spells CASSIGGGRGLDIQYF. The CDR3 nucleotides read TGTGCCAGTAGTATAGGGGGAGGCAGGGGATTGGACATTCAGTACTTC. The V gene is TRBV19, the J gene TRBJ2-4; D may be TRBD1 or TRBD2 (6 bases each). The germline V and J ends were trimmed by 1 base and 8 bases, with 18 bases remaining between them. The CDR3 runs 16 residues. The germline V gene encodes CDR1 LNHDA and CDR2 SQIVND (reference sequence).

V is TRBV5-5 and J is TRBJ2-6; no firm D call. Germline loops: CDR1 SGHKS, CDR2 YYEKEE (reference sequence). CDR3 length equals 14 residues. Trimming removed 1 base from V and 2 bases from J, with 4 bases in between. CDR3 loop: CASSLSPGANVLTF. CDR3 bases: TGTGCCAGCAGCTTGTCTCCTGGGGCCAACGTCCTGACTTTC.